Each of the 3 T cell receptor beta chains below was sequenced from the same sample in a study of T cells in Graves' hyperthyroidism and ophthalmopathy. Regions amplified from RNA transcripts were the TCR beta CDR3 regions. With the HTBI primer set, the TCR CDR3 went through a first round of RT-PCR. TCRdb itself ran the multiplex PCR reads through MiXCR, one entry per CDR3 protein. This sample has 300,000 to 400,000 distinct CDR3 sequences, with about 14% found just once. Sequencing used blood. Source of these receptors: a woman in her twenties or thirties with Graves' ophthalmopathy.

This clonotype was seen ten or more times. This sequence joins TRBV30 and TRBJ1-1; the match to TRBD1 covers 8 bases. The CDR3 is 17 residues long. Unmatched junction bases numbered 9, after V lost 0 bases and J lost 0 bases. Germline CDR1 is GTSNPN and CDR2 is SVGIG (reference sequence). CDR3 protein: CAWSVSPTGVMNTEAFF. CDR3 DNA: TGTGCCTGGAGTGTATCCCCGACAGGGGTCATGAACACTGAAGCTTTCTTT.

Many counts were recorded for this clonotype. The genes are TRBV12-3 or TRBV12-4 and TRBJ1-1; D ambiguous. The CDR3 covers 13 residues. V lost 5 bases to trimming and J lost 10 bases, with 17 bases between them. CDR3 amino acids: CASSEGPRAGAFF. DNA for the CDR3: TGTGCCAGCAGTGAGGGCCCCCGTGCGGGAGCTTTCTTT.

The sample holds many counts of this clonotype. This chain joins TRBV6-2 or TRBV6-3 and TRBJ1-1, with D tentatively TRBD1 (5 bases). There are 16 residues in the CDR3. CDR1 and CDR2 (germline): MNHEY, SVGEGT. V lost 10 bases and J 1 base, leaving 22 bases between the germline ends. For the CDR3, the DNA is TGTGCCACCAACTCCGGTCCAGGGCTGACGAACACTGAAGCTTTCTTT. It specifies CATNSGPGLTNTEAFF.